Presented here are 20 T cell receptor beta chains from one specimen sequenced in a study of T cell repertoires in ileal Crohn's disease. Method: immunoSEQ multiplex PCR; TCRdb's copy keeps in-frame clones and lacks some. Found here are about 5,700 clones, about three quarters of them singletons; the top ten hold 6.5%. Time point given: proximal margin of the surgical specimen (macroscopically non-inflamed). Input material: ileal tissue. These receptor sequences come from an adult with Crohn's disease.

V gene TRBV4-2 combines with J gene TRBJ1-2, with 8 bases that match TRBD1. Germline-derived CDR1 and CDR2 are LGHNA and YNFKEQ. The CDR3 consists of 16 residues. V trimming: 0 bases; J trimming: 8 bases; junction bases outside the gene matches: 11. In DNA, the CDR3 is TGTGCCAGCAGCCAAGAGGGGGACAGGCCTTTGAGGGGCTACACCTTC. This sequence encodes CASSQEGDRPLRGYTF.

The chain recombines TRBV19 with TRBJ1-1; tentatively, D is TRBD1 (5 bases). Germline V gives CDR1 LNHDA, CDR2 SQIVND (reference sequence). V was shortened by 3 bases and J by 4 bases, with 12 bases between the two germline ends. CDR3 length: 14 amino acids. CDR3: CASSMTGLGTEAFF. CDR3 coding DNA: TGTGCCAGTAGTATGACGGGGCTGGGCACTGAAGCTTTCTTT. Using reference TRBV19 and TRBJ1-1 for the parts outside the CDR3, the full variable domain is DGGITQSPKYLFRKEGQNVTLSCEQNLNHDAMYWYRQDPGQGLRLIYYSQIVNDFQKGDIAEGYSVSREKKESFPLTVTSAQKNPTAFYLCASSMTGLGTEAFFGQGTRLTVV.

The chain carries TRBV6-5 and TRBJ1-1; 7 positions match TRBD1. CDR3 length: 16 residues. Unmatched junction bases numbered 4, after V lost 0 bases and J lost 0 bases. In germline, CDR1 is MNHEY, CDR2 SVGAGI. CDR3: CASSYSSGTVNTEAFF. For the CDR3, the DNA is TGTGCCAGCAGTTACTCGAGCGGGACAGTGAACACTGAAGCTTTCTTT.

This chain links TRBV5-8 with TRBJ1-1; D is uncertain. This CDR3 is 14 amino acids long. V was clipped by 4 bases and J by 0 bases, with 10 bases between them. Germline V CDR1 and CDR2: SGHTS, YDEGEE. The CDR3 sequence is CASSPYLVNTEAFF. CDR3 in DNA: TGTGCCAGCAGCCCATATCTAGTGAACACTGAAGCTTTCTTT.

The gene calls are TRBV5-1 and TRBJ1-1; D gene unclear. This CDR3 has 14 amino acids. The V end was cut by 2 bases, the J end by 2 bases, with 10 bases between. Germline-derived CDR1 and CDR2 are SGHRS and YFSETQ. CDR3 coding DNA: TGCGCCAGCAGCTTTGAGAAAAGCAACACTGAAGCTTTCTTT. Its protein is CASSFEKSNTEAFF.

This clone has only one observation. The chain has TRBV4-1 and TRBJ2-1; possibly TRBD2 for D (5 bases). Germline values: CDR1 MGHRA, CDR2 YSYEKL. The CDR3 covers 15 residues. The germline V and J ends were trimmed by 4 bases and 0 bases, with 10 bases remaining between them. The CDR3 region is CASSPLANSYNEQFF. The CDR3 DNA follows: TGCGCCAGCAGCCCCTTAGCGAACTCCTACAATGAGCAGTTCTTC.

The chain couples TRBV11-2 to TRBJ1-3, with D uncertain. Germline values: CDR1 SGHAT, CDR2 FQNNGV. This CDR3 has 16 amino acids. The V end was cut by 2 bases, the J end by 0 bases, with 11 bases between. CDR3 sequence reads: CASSLSGPSSGNTIYF. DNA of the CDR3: TGTGCCAGCAGCTTATCCGGGCCGAGCTCTGGAAACACCATATATTTT.

The CDR3 spells CASSVAKSPNTEAFF. CDR3 DNA: TGTGCCAGCAGCGTAGCTAAGAGCCCGAACACTGAAGCTTTCTTT. The chain links TRBV9 to TRBJ1-1; D not certain. The CDR3 spans 15 residues. The germline V gene encodes CDR1 SGDLS and CDR2 YYNGEE. With 0 bases removed from V and 1 base from J, the gap between germline ends came to 10 bases.

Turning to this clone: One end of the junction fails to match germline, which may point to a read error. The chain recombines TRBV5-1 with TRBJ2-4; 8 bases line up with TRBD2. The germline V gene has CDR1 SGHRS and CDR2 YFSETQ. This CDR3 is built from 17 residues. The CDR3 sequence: CASSLMNSAGAQNIQYF. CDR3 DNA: TGCGCCAGCAGCTTAATGAACTCAGCGGGAGCCCAAAACATTCAGTACTTC.

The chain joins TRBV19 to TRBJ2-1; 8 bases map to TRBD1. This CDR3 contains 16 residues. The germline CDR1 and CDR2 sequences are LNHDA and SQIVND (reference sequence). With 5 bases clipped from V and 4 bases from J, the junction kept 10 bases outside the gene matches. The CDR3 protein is CASSSSGTGLYNEQFF. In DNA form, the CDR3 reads TGTGCCAGTAGTTCGTCAGGGACAGGACTATACAATGAGCAGTTCTTC.

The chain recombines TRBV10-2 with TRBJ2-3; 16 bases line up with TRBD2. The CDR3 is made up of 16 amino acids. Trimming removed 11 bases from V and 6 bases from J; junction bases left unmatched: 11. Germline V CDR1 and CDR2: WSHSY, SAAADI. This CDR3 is CAAKRGLAGGQDTQYF. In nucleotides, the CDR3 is TGCGCCGCAAAAAGGGGACTAGCGGGGGGGCAGGATACGCAGTATTTT.

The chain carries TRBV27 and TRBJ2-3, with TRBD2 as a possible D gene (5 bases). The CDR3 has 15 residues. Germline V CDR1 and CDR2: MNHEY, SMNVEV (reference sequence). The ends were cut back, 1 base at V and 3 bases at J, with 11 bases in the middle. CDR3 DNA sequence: TGTGCCAGCAGTTTATTACGCCCGGGGACAGATACGCAGTATTTT. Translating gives CASSLLRPGTDTQYF.

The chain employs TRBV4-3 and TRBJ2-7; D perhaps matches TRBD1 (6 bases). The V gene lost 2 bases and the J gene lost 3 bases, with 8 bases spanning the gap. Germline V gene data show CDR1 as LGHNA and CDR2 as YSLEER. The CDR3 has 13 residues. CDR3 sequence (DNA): TGCGCCAGCAGCCAACAACAGGGCTACGAGCAGTACTTC. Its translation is CASSQQQGYEQYF.

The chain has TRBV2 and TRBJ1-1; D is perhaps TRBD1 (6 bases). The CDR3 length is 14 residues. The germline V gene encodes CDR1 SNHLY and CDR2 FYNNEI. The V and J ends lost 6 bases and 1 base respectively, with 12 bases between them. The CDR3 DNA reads TGTGCCAGCAGCACAGGGAGTTCGAACACTGAAGCTTTCTTT. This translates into CASSTGSSNTEAFF.

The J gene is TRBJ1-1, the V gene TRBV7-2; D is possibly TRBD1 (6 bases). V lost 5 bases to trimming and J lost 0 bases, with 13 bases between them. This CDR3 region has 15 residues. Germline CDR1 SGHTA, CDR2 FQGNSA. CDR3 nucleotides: TGTGCCAGCAGCCAATATCCAGGGGTGAACACTGAAGCTTTCTTT. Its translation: CASSQYPGVNTEAFF.

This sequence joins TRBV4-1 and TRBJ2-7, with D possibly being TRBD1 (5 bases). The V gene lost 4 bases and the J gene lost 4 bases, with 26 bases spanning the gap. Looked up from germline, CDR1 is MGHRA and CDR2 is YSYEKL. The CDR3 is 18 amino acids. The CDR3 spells CASSPAAPTERYRYEQYF. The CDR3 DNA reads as TGCGCCAGCAGCCCAGCAGCCCCGACCGAACGTTACAGGTACGAGCAGTACTTC.

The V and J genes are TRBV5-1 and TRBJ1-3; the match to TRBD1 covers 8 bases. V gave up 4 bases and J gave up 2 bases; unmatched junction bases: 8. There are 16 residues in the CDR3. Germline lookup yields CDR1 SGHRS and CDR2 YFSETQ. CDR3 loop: CASSRGDRGAGNTIYF. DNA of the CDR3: TGCGCCAGCAGCCGGGGCGACAGGGGCGCTGGAAACACCATATATTTT.

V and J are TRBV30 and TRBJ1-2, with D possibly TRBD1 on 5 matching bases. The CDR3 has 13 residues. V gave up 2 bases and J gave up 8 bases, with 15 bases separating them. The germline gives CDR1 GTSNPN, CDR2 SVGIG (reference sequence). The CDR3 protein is CAWSKIQGSGYTF. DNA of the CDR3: TGTGCCTGGAGTAAAATCCAGGGATCCGGCTACACCTTC.

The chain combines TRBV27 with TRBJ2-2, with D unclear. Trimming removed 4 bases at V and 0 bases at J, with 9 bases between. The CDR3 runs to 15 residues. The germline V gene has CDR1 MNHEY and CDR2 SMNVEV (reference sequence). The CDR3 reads CASSYGGANTGELFF. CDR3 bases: TGTGCCAGCAGTTATGGTGGGGCGAACACCGGGGAGCTGTTTTTT.

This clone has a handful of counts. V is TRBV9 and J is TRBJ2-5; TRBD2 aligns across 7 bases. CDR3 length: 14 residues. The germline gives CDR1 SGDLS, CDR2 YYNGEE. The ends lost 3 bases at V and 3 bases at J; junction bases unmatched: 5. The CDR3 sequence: CASSAGGSKETQYF. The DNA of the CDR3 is TGTGCCAGCAGCGCCGGGGGGTCGAAAGAGACCCAGTACTTC.